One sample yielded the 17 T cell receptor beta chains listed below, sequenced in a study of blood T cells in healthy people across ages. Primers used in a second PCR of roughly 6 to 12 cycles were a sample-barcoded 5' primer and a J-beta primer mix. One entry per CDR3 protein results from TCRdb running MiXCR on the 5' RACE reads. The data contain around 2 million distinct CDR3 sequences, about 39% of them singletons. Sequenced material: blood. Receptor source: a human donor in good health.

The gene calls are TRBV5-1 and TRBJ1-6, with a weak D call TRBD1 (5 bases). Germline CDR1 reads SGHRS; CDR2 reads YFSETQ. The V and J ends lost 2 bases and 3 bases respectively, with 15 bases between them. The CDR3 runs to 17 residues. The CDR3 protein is CASSFGQGGDYNSPLHF. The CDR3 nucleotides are TGCGCCAGCAGCTTCGGGCAGGGCGGTGACTATAATTCACCCCTCCACTTT.

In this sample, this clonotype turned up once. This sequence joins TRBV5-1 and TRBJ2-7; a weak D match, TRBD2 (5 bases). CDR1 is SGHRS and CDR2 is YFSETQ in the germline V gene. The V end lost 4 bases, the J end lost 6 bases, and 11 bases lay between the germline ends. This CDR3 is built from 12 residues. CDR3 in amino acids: CASSGRGGEQYF. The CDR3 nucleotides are TGCGCCAGCAGCGGACGAGGAGGCGAGCAGTACTTC.

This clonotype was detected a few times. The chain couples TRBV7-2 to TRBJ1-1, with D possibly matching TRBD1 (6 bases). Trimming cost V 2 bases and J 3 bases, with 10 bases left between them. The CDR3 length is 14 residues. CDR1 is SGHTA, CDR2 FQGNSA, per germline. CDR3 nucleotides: TGTGCCAGCAGCTTACGTCCAGGGGACACTGAAGCTTTCTTT. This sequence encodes CASSLRPGDTEAFF.

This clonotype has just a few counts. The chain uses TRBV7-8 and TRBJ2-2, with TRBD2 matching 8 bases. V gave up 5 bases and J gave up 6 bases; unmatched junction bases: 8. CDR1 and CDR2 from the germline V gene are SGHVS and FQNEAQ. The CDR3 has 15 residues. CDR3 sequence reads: CASSPLADISGELFF. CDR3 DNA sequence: TGTGCCAGCAGCCCACTAGCGGATATTTCCGGGGAGCTGTTTTTT.

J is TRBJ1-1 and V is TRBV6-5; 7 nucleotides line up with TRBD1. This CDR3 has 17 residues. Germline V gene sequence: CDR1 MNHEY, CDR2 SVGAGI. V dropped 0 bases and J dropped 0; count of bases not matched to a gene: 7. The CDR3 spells CASSYSKRGPMNTEAFF. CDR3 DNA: TGTGCCAGCAGTTACTCGAAAAGGGGGCCTATGAACACTGAAGCTTTCTTT.

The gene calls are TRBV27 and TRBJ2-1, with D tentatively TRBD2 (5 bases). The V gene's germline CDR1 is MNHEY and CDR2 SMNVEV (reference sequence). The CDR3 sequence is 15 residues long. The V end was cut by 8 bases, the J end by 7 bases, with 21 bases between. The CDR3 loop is CASALVGEGQNEQFF. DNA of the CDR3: TGTGCCAGCGCCCTTGTTGGAGAGGGCCAAAATGAGCAGTTCTTC.

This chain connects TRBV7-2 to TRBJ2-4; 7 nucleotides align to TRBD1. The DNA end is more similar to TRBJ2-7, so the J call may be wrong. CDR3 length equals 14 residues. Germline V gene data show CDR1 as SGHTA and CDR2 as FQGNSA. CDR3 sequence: CASSRGQVGYEQYF. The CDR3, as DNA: TGTGCCAGCAGCCGCGGACAGGTCGGGTACGAGCAGTACTTC.

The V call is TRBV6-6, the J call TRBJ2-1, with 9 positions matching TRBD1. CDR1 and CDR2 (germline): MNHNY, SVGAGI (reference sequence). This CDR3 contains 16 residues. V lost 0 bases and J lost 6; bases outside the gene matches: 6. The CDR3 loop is CASSYSLTTGGNEQFF. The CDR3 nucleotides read TGTGCCAGCAGTTACTCCCTAACGACAGGGGGCAATGAGCAGTTCTTC.

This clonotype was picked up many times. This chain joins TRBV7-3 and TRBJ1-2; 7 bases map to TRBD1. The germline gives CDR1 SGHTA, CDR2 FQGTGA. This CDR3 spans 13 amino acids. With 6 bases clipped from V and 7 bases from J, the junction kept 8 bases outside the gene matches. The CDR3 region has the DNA TGTGCCAGCAGTTCCCTTGGACAGGTTGGCTACACCTTC. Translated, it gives CASSSLGQVGYTF.

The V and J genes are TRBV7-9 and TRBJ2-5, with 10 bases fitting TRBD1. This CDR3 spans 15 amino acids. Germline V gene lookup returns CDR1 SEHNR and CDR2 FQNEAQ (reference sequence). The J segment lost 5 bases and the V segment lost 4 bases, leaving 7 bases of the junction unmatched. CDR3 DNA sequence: TGTGCCAGCAGCTCCCGGGACAGGGGCGAGGAGACCCAGTACTTC. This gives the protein CASSSRDRGEETQYF.

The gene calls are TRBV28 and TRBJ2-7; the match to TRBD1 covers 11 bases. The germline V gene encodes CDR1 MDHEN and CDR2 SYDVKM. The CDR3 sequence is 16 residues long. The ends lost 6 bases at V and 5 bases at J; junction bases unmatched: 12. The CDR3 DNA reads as TGTGCCAGCAGCAACCATCGCGGGACAGGGGGTGACGAGCAGTACTTC. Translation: CASSNHRGTGGDEQYF.

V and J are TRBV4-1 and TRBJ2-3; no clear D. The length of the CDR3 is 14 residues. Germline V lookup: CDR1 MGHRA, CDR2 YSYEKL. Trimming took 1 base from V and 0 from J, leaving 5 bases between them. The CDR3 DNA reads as TGCGCCAGCAGCCAAGTTGCTAGCACAGATACGCAGTATTTT. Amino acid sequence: CASSQVASTDTQYF.

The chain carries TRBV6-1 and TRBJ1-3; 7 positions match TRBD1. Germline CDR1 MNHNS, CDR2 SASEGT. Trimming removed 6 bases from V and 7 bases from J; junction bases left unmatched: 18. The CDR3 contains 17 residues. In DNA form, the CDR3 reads TGTGCCAGCAGAAAACTCACAGGACAGGCCGGGGAGAACACCATATATTTT. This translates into CASRKLTGQAGENTIYF.

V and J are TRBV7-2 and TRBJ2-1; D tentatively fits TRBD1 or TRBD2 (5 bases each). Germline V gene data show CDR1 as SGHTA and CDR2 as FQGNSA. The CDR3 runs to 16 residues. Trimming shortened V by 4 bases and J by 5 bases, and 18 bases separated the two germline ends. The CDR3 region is CASSWGTTITNNEQFF. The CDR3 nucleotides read TGTGCCAGCAGCTGGGGGACCACAATTACCAACAATGAGCAGTTCTTC. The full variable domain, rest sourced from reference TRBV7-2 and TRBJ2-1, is GAGVSQSPSNKVTEKGKDVELRCDPISGHTALYWYRQSLGQGLEFLIYFQGNSAPDKSGLPSDRFSAERTGGSVSTLTIQRTQQEDSAVYLCASSWGTTITNNEQFFGPGTRLTVL.

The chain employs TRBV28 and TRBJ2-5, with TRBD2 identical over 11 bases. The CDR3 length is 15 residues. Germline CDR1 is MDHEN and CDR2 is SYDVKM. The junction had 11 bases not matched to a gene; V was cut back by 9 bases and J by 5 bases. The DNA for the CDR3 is TGTGCCAGTAACGCGCCTAGCGGGGGGCAGGAGACCCAGTACTTC. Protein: CASNAPSGGQETQYF.

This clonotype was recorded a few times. DNA of the CDR3: TGCGCCAGCAGCCCCAAGATTAAGCAGCCCCAGCATTTT. Translation: CASSPKIKQPQHF. The V gene is TRBV4-3, the J gene TRBJ1-5, with D unresolved. Trimming pared 4 bases from V and 7 bases from J, leaving 11 bases between. CDR1 LGHNA and CDR2 YSLEER come from the germline V gene. CDR3 size: 13 residues.

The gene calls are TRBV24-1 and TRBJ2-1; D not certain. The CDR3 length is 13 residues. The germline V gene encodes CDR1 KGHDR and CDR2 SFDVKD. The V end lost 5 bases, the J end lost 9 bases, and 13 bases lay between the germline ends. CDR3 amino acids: CATSAGDRREQFF. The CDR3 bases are TGTGCCACCAGTGCTGGCGATAGGCGTGAGCAGTTCTTC.